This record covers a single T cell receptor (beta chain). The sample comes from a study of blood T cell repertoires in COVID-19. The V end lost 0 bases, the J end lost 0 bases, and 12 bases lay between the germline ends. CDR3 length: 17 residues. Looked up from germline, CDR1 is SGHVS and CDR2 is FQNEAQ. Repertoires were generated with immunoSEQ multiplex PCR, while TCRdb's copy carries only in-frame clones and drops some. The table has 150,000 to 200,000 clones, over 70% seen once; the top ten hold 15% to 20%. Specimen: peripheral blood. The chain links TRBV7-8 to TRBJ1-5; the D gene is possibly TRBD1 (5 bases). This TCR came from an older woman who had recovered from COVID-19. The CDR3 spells CASSLALAGSSNQPQHF. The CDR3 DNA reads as TGTGCCAGCAGCTTAGCCCTGGCAGGGTCTAGCAATCAGCCCCAGCATTTT.